This paragraph reports one T cell receptor beta chain. The antigen is not known. The sample comes from a study of PD-1 blockade in mismatch repair-deficient tumors. Study as a whole: Enrolled about 2013-2016, patients had progressing, pretreated mismatch repair-deficient cancers of about a dozen types. Study-level results: Tumor-resident clones, often absent from pretreatment blood, expanded after pembrolizumab and then contracted.

Germline V CDR1 and CDR2: MNHEY, SMNVEV (reference sequence). V was shortened by 4 bases and J by 4 bases, with 13 bases between the two germline ends. The CDR3 extends over 15 amino acids. The repertoire was sequenced with immunoSEQ multiplex PCR; TCRdb's copy has only in-frame clones and lacks some. The sample lists about 51,000 clones; approximately 80% were seen once. The source is an adult with mismatch repair-deficient cancer. The sequenced sample was peripheral blood, obtained 4 weeks after starting pembrolizumab. The chain uses TRBV27 and TRBJ2-2, with D unresolved. The DNA of the CDR3 is TGTGCCAGCAGTTCACAAATGGCAGGCACCGGGGAGCTGTTTTTT. This gives the protein CASSSQMAGTGELFF.